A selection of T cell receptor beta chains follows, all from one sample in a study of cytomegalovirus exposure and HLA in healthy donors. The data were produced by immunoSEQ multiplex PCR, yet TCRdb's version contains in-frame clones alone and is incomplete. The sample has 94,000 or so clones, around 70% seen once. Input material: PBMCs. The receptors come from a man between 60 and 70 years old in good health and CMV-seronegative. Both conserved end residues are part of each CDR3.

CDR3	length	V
CSVGDRVNQPQHF	13	TRBV29-1
CSAVEDGYTF	10	TRBV29-1
CASGSDRTGGGEKLFF	16	TRBV5-1
CASSSRVNEQFF	12	TRBV6-6
CASSDSGYEQYF	12	TRBV2
CASNGDRSYEQYF	13	TRBV5-4
CASSFGALYEQYF	13	TRBV5-1
CASSPGIISGNTIYF	15	TRBV19
CASSPGQNTGELFF	14	TRBV18
CASSSGLQETQYF	13	TRBV7-9
CASSRSLTRGLNTEAFF	17	TRBV4-1
CASSLLTSGRAFSYNEQFF	19	TRBV7-6
CASKTDRQSLRTGELFF	17	TRBV28
CASSLDRPRETEAFF	15	TRBV5-1
CASSLEQGTNEKLFF	15	TRBV5-1
CASSPYSGGETQYF	14	TRBV5-4
CASSYRGVAQYF	12	TRBV6-6
CASRETGPSLREQYF	15	TRBV6-1
CASSPGGGGTYEQYF	15	TRBV7-8
CASSLVQIQETQYF	14	TRBV7-6
CASSERGGTGELFF	14	TRBV10-1
CASSLGTGDEQFF	13	TRBV5-4
CASRMAGLSNQPQHF	15	TRBV6-5
CASSTSGYEQYF	12	TRBV7-2
CASSKASGYSEQFF	14	TRBV6-4
CASSLVSGSYNEQFF	15	TRBV7-2
CASSGKRGGSNTDTQYF	17	TRBV9
CASSLGGSSYNEQFF	15	TRBV5-1
CASSTGQGTTEAFF	14	TRBV5-1
CASSGETQYF	10	TRBV25-1
CADLKDRSGAEQYF	14	TRBV6-1
CASSAKSLAGDTDTQYF	17	TRBV13
CASSLYRNQPQHF	13	TRBV7-2
CASTSDRLRYEQYF	14	TRBV5-8
CSSSPSKGVGGGPDTQYF	18	TRBV7-9
CASSYGEAFF	10	TRBV6-6
CASSKGTVTDTQYF	14	TRBV7-8
CASSSGATGKNYGYTF	16	TRBV7-9
CASSYSTSLGQGGVF	15	TRBV6-5
CASTTASGGGYEQYF	15	TRBV6-1
CASSSRESGGGSPLHF	16	TRBV7-2
CASSQDSSSGALTGELFF	18	TRBV4-1
CAWRVGQAPYEQYF	14	TRBV30
CASSAERESEQFF	13	TRBV6-1
CASSRDNHNTGELFF	15	TRBV5-4
CASSPWTSTDTQYF	14	TRBV27
CASSLFAATNEKLFF	15	TRBV5-5